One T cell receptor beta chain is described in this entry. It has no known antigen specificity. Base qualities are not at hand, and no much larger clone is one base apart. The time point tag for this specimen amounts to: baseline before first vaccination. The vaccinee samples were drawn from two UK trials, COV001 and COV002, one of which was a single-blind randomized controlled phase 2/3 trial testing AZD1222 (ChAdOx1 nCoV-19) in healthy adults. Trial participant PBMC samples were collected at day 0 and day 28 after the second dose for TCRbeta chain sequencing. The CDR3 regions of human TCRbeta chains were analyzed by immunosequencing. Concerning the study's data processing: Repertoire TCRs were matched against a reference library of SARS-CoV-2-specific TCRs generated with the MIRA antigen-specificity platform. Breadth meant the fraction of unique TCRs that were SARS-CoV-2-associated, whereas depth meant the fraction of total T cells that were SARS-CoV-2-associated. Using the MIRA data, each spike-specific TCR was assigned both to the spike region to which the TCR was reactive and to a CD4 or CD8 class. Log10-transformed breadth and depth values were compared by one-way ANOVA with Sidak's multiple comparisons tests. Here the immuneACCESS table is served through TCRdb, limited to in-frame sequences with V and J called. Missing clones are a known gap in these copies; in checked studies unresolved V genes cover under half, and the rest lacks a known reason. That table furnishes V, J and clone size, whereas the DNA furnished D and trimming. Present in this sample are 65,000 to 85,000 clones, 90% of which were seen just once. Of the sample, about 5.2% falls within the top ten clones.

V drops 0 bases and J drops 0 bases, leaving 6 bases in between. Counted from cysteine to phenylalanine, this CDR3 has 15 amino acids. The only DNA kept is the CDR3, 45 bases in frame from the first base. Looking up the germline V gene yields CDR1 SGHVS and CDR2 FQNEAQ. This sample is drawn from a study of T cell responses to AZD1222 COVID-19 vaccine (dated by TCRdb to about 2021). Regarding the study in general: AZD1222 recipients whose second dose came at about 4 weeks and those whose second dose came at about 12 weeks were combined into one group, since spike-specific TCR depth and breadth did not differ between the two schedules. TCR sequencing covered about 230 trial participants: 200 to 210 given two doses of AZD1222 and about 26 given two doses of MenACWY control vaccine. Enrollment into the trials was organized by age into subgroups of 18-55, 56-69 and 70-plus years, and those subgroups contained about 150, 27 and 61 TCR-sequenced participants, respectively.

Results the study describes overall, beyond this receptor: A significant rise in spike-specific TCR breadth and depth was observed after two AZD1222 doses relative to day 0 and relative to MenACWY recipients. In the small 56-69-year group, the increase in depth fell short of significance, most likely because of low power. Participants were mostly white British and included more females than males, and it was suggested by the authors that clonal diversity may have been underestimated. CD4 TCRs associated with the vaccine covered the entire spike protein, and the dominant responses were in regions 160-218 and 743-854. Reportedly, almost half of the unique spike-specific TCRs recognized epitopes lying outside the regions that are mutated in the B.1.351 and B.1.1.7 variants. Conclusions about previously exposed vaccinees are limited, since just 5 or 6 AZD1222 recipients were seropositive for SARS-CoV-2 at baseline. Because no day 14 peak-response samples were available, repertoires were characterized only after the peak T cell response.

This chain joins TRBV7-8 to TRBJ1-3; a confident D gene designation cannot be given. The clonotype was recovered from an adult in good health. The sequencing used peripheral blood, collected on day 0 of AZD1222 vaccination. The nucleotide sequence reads TGTGCCAGCAGCTTAGCTGAACTCTCTGGAAACACCATATATTTT. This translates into CASSLAELSGNTIYF.